A single sample gave rise to the 20 T cell receptor beta chains below, sequenced in a study of graft-versus-host responses after intestinal transplantation. Repertoires were generated with immunoSEQ multiplex PCR, while TCRdb's copy carries only in-frame clones and drops some. The table has tens of thousands of clones, approximately 88% seen once. The antigens these receptors bind are not known. Source: unstimulated CD8+ T cells sorted from spleen or lymph node cells, taken before intestinal transplant. The receptors were gathered from a human donor who received an intestinal transplant.

The table lists this clone with a count of one. V is TRBV28 and J is TRBJ1-3; 9 bases match TRBD1. CDR3 length: 14 residues. The J segment lost 2 bases and the V segment lost 4 bases, leaving 0 bases of the junction unmatched. Germline loops: CDR1 MDHEN, CDR2 SYDVKM. CDR3 loop: CASSWDRAGNTIYF. CDR3 bases: TGTGCCAGCAGTTGGGACAGGGCTGGAAACACCATATATTTT.

The chain is built from TRBV10-3 and TRBJ1-1; 9 nucleotides agree with TRBD1. There are 15 residues in the CDR3. Germline-derived CDR1 and CDR2 are ENHRY and SYGVKD. V was clipped by 2 bases and J by 7 bases; unmatched bases: 8. The CDR3 sequence is CAISEGTGRGGEAFF. CDR3 bases: TGTGCCATCAGTGAGGGGACAGGGCGGGGAGGTGAAGCTTTCTTT.

CDR3 sequence reads: CASTPGTSGLTDTQYF. The CDR3 DNA reads as TGTGCCAGTACCCCCGGGACTAGCGGGCTTACAGATACGCAGTATTTT. The genes are TRBV10-3 and TRBJ2-3; 12 bases agree with TRBD2. The germline CDR1 and CDR2 sequences are ENHRY and SYGVKD. This CDR3 has 16 amino acids. Trimming removed 10 bases from V and 3 bases from J; junction bases left unmatched: 11.

The DNA for the CDR3 is TGTGCCAGCAGCGTAGCGGTACAGGGGCCGCACTATGGCTACACCTTC. This sequence encodes CASSVAVQGPHYGYTF. This sequence joins TRBV9 and TRBJ1-2, with 7 bases matching TRBD1. The V and J ends lost 0 bases and 3 bases, in that order; junction bases with no gene match: 8. CDR3 length: 16 residues. Germline lookup yields CDR1 SGDLS and CDR2 YYNGEE.

This chain links TRBV13 with TRBJ2-7, with D maybe TRBD2 (5 bases). The V gene's germline CDR1 is PRHDT and CDR2 FYEKMQ (reference sequence). V lost 0 bases and J 3 bases, leaving 15 bases between the germline ends. The CDR3 is 16 amino acids. CDR3 sequence: CASSLGGATGGYEQYF. The CDR3 nucleotides read TGTGCCAGCAGCTTAGGGGGAGCTACTGGAGGCTACGAGCAGTACTTC.

The chain has TRBV27 and TRBJ2-5, with 9 bases aligning to TRBD1. The germline V gene encodes CDR1 MNHEY and CDR2 SMNVEV (reference sequence). The CDR3 consists of 16 residues. V lost 0 bases, J lost 1 base, and 3 bases stayed unmatched. DNA of the CDR3: TGTGCCAGCAGTTTATCGGGACAGGGATTCCAAGAGACCCAGTACTTC. Amino acid sequence: CASSLSGQGFQETQYF.

The V gene is TRBV4-1, the J gene TRBJ1-2; D is uncertain. The length of the CDR3 is 15 residues. The germline V and J ends were trimmed by 1 base and 8 bases, with 17 bases remaining between them. Germline V gives CDR1 MGHRA, CDR2 YSYEKL. The CDR3 loop reads CASSQGLDGSRGYTF. The CDR3 nucleotides are TGCGCCAGCAGCCAAGGTTTGGATGGATCTAGGGGCTACACCTTC.

The chain combines TRBV7-2 with TRBJ2-7, with 9 bases lining up with TRBD2. The germline gives CDR1 SGHTA, CDR2 FQGNSA. This CDR3 region has 15 residues. Trimming at V came to 5 bases and at J to 7 bases, leaving 12 bases not matched to a gene. CDR3 amino acids: CASSLEAGGPREQYF. CDR3 in DNA: TGTGCCAGCAGCCTAGAGGCGGGAGGGCCAAGGGAGCAGTACTTC.

The V gene is TRBV5-4, the J gene TRBJ1-2; TRBD1 matches 8 bases. The CDR3 has 19 residues. From germline, CDR1 is SGHNT and CDR2 YYREEE (reference sequence). V was clipped by 0 bases and J by 0 bases; unmatched bases: 13. CDR3 sequence: CASSLVAPGQAGANYGYTF. The CDR3 DNA reads TGTGCCAGCAGCTTGGTGGCCCCGGGACAGGCCGGAGCTAACTATGGCTACACCTTC.

In this sample, this clone turned up once. V usage is TRBV7-3 and J usage is TRBJ2-1; 9 positions agree with TRBD2. Germline V gives CDR1 SGHTA, CDR2 FQGTGA. This CDR3 contains 17 residues. The junction had 9 bases not matched to a gene; V was cut back by 2 bases and J by 4 bases. This CDR3 reads CASSLVGGRASYNEQFF. The CDR3 DNA reads TGTGCCAGCAGCTTAGTGGGCGGGAGGGCCTCTTACAATGAGCAGTTCTTC.

V gene TRBV5-1 combines with J gene TRBJ2-1, with TRBD2 matching over 10 bases. The CDR3 spans 15 residues. Germline CDR1 reads SGHRS; CDR2 reads YFSETQ. J was trimmed by 2 bases and V by 3 bases; bases with no gene match: 2. CDR3 DNA sequence: TGCGCCAGCAGCTCTGGACTAGCGGCCTACAATGAGCAGTTCTTC. The encoded protein is CASSSGLAAYNEQFF.

V is TRBV5-1 and J is TRBJ1-1; D is unclear. Germline CDR1 reads SGHRS; CDR2 reads YFSETQ. The CDR3 covers 13 residues. V was clipped by 5 bases and J by 3 bases, with 11 bases between them. CDR3 DNA sequence: TGCGCCAGCAGGGTCAGGTGGGACACTGAAGCTTTCTTT. Its protein is CASRVRWDTEAFF.

This clone showed up just once. This chain joins TRBV4-1 and TRBJ2-3, with D maybe TRBD2 (5 bases). Germline lookup yields CDR1 MGHRA and CDR2 YSYEKL. Trimming shortened V by 4 bases and J by 3 bases, and 14 bases separated the two germline ends. This CDR3 spans 15 amino acids. CDR3 sequence: CASSPAYGNTDTQYF. Written as DNA, the CDR3 is TGCGCCAGCAGCCCGGCATACGGGAATACAGATACGCAGTATTTT.

This chain connects TRBV21-1 to TRBJ2-1; TRBD2, the D gene given by the table, was not confirmed from the DNA. TRBV21-1 is given as a pseudogene. The CDR3 is 12 amino acids. The CDR3 coding sequence is TGTGCCAGCAGCCTACCGACCGGGGTGCAGTTCTTC. This encodes CASSLPTGVQFF.

V gene TRBV27 combines with J gene TRBJ2-3, with 7 bases identical to TRBD1. The germline CDR1 and CDR2 sequences are MNHEY and SMNVEV (reference sequence). The CDR3 length is 17 residues. With V trimmed by 3 bases and J by 4 bases, 13 bases remained unmatched. The CDR3 sequence: CASSLSGTDGWADTQYF. The DNA for the CDR3 is TGTGCCAGCAGTTTGTCCGGGACAGACGGGTGGGCAGATACGCAGTATTTT.

V gene TRBV27 combines with J gene TRBJ2-5; 7 bases are a match to TRBD1. Per germline, CDR1 MNHEY and CDR2 SMNVEV (reference sequence). The trim removed 5 bases at V and 1 base at J, leaving 10 bases unmatched. This CDR3 is built from 16 residues. CDR3 DNA: TGTGCCAGCAGTCCCTCTACTAGGGACAGCCAAGAGACCCAGTACTTC. This gives the protein CASSPSTRDSQETQYF.

The rearrangement joins TRBV28 to TRBJ2-3, with D unclear. This CDR3 is 15 amino acids long. V was clipped by 4 bases and J by 0 bases, with 11 bases between them. CDR1 MDHEN and CDR2 SYDVKM come from the germline V gene. The CDR3 protein is CASSSAYTSTDTQYF. In nucleotides, the CDR3 is TGTGCCAGCAGTTCAGCGTATACTAGCACAGATACGCAGTATTTT.

The gene calls are TRBV19 and TRBJ2-2; D unresolved. Germline CDR1 and CDR2: LNHDA and SQIVND (reference sequence). The CDR3 covers 14 residues. V was pared by 3 bases and J by 6 bases, with 11 bases between. The CDR3 nucleotides are TGTGCCAGTAGTATTGTGGGCTCCGCCGGGGAGCTGTTTTTT. Its protein product is CASSIVGSAGELFF.

This chain joins TRBV28 and TRBJ1-6; D not resolved. CDR1 is MDHEN, CDR2 SYDVKM, per germline. Trimming removed 2 bases from V and 8 bases from J, with 10 bases in between. This CDR3 contains 14 residues. CDR3 in amino acids: CASSLEDGDSPLHF. CDR3 bases: TGTGCCAGCAGTTTAGAAGACGGAGATTCACCCCTCCACTTT.

The chain carries TRBV4-1 and TRBJ1-4; TRBD1 is a possible D gene (6 bases). CDR3 size: 15 residues. The germline V gene encodes CDR1 MGHRA and CDR2 YSYEKL. Trimming left V 4 bases short and J 0 bases short, with 9 bases between. The CDR3 nucleotides are TGCGCCAGCAGCCCAGGGGCAGCAACTAATGAAAAACTGTTTTTT. As protein: CASSPGAATNEKLFF.